This passage covers 2 T cell receptor beta chains from one sample sequenced in a study of blood T cell repertoires in COVID-19. Assay: immunoSEQ multiplex PCR; the TCRdb copy retains only in-frame clones and omits some. This table holds about 64,000 clones, under 80% found once. The sequencing input was peripheral blood. The origin of the receptors is a human donor in a cohort sampled during active COVID-19.

This chain joins TRBV3-1 (or the pseudogene TRBV3-2) and TRBJ2-1; TRBD2 might be the D (6 bases). The germline V and J ends were trimmed by 0 bases and 2 bases, with 17 bases remaining between them. The CDR3 is 18 amino acids. The germline V gene has CDR1 LGHDT and CDR2 YNNKEL (reference sequence). For the CDR3, the DNA is TGTGCCAGCAGCCAAGATCACCCTAGCGTGCGGCCCTACAATGAGCAGTTCTTC. Translating gives CASSQDHPSVRPYNEQFF.

CDR3: CASSASGRKGEQFF. In nucleotides, the CDR3 is TGTGCCAGCAGTGCTAGCGGGAGAAAGGGTGAGCAGTTCTTC. V gene TRBV2 combines with J gene TRBJ2-1; 10 bases fit TRBD2. The CDR3 loop spans 14 amino acids. Germline V gene data show CDR1 as SNHLY and CDR2 as FYNNEI. Losses at the gene ends were 4 bases for V and 9 bases for J; bases not matched to a gene: 6.